This TCR beta chain was documented in a study of T cells in Graves' hyperthyroidism and ophthalmopathy. CDR1 and CDR2 from the germline V gene are MNHEY and SMNVEV (reference sequence). The junction had 8 bases not matched to a gene; V was cut back by 5 bases and J by 5 bases. The CDR3 runs to 14 residues. This clonotype has a count of ten or more. RNA transcripts provided the source from which TCR beta CDR3 regions were amplified. With the HTBI primer set, the TCR CDR3 went through a first round of RT-PCR. MiXCR, run by TCRdb on the multiplex PCR reads, gives a single entry per CDR3 protein. The profile shows roughly 240,000 distinct CDR3 sequences, around 15% of them singletons.

The sequence was collected from a woman aged 18 to 35 with Graves' ophthalmopathy. The chain couples TRBV27 to TRBJ2-7, with 8 bases identical to TRBD1. The sample was blood. In DNA, the CDR3 is TGTGCCAGCAGTCCCTTCAGACAGGGGAACGAGCAGTACTTC. This gives the protein CASSPFRQGNEQYF.